This T cell receptor beta chain was retrieved from a study of blood T cells in healthy people across ages. Study-wide background: Roughly one uniquely barcoded beta molecule per two T cells was captured.

Germline-derived CDR1 and CDR2 are SGHDN and FVKESK. V was clipped by 4 bases and J by 6 bases, with 13 bases between them. The CDR3 sequence is 13 residues long. It was with a sample-barcoded 5' primer and a J-beta primer mix that a second PCR of roughly 7 to 12 cycles was run. TCRdb passed the 5' RACE reads through MiXCR, listing each CDR3 protein once. The repertoire has roughly 680,000 distinct CDR3 sequences, around half of them found once; the top ten carry under 35%. This clonotype was obtained from a woman aged 55-69 years in good health. The V call is TRBV14, the J call TRBJ2-7; D not resolved. Sequenced sample: blood. CDR3 nucleotide sequence: TGTGCCAGCAGCCCCCGGGCCTTCTCCGAGCAGTACTTC. It is translated as CASSPRAFSEQYF.